The 32 T cell receptor beta chains reported below all come from one sample, sequenced in a study of T cell responses to AZD1222 COVID-19 vaccine. Here immunoSEQ multiplex PCR was the method, and the copy in TCRdb shows in-frame clones only, minus some. Here the sample spans over 70,000 clones, 75% to 90% being singletons. This specimen was peripheral blood, taken 28 days after the second AZD1222 dose. The receptors derive from an adult who received the AZD1222 COVID-19 vaccine.

The J gene is TRBJ2-5, the V gene TRBV2; perhaps D is TRBD1 or TRBD2 (5 bases each). Germline V gives CDR1 SNHLY, CDR2 FYNNEI. V dropped 0 bases and J dropped 1 base, with 18 bases sitting between them. This CDR3 comprises 18 residues. This chain's CDR3 is CASSEAGVGRRGQETQYF. Written as DNA, the CDR3 is TGTGCCAGCAGTGAAGCGGGGGTGGGGAGAAGGGGCCAAGAGACCCAGTACTTC.

V gene TRBV9 combines with J gene TRBJ2-7; 10 bases match TRBD2. Per the germline V gene, CDR1 is SGDLS and CDR2 is YYNGEE. CDR3 length equals 14 residues. V shed 0 bases and J 5 bases; nucleotides not matched to a gene: 2. The CDR3 DNA sequence: TGTGCCAGCAGCGTAGGCCTAGCGGGAGACGAGCAGTACGTC. Residues: CASSVGLAGDEQYV.

This sequence joins TRBV5-4 and TRBJ2-1, with TRBD2 as a possible D gene (6 bases). Trimming removed 3 bases at V and 2 bases at J, with 9 bases between. This CDR3 is built from 14 residues. Germline CDR1 reads SGHNT; CDR2 reads YYREEE (reference sequence). The CDR3 DNA sequence: TGTGCCAGCAGCTCGCGGAGGGCCTACAATGAGCAGTTCTTC. Amino acid sequence: CASSSRRAYNEQFF.

This sequence joins TRBV30 and TRBJ1-1, with 8 bases aligning to TRBD1. In germline, CDR1 is GTSNPN, CDR2 SVGIG (reference sequence). The CDR3 totals 13 residues. With V trimmed by 6 bases and J by 3 bases, 6 bases remained unmatched. The DNA for the CDR3 is TGTGCCTGCACACAGGGGGTACACACTGAAGCTTTCTTT. It codes for CACTQGVHTEAFF.

V and J are TRBV9 and TRBJ1-1; D is unresolved. CDR1 and CDR2 from the germline V gene are SGDLS and YYNGEE. The CDR3 is made up of 16 amino acids. Deletions cut 3 bases from V and 0 bases from J, with 15 bases between. The DNA of the CDR3 is TGTGCCAGCAGCGCTGGTGGGCGTGGAGTGAACACTGAAGCTTTCTTT. Translating it yields CASSAGGRGVNTEAFF.

The rearrangement links TRBV5-1 to TRBJ2-7; D perhaps matches TRBD2 (5 bases). The V end was cut by 1 base, the J end by 6 bases, with 8 bases between. The CDR3 is 12 amino acids. Per germline, CDR1 SGHRS and CDR2 YFSETQ. CDR3 bases: TGCGCCAGCAGCTTGCGAGGGCCCGAGCAGTACTTC. The encoded protein is CASSLRGPEQYF.

The J gene is TRBJ1-2, the V gene TRBV3-1 (or the pseudogene TRBV3-2), with a tentative D call TRBD1 (6 bases). Deletions cut 2 bases from V and 4 bases from J, with 11 bases between. The CDR3 consists of 14 residues. The germline gives CDR1 LGHDT, CDR2 YNNKEL (reference sequence). The CDR3 DNA follows: TGTGCCAGCAGCCAAAATACAGGGAGCTATGGCTACACCTTC. It is translated as CASSQNTGSYGYTF.

The V call is TRBV30, the J call TRBJ1-5; TRBD1 matches 7 bases. V shed 2 bases, J shed 7 bases, and the junction held 8 bases outside the gene matches. The CDR3 contains 14 residues. The germline V gene encodes CDR1 GTSNPN and CDR2 SVGIG (reference sequence). The DNA of the CDR3 is TGTGCCTGGAGTACCTCGGGGACAGTACAGCCCCAGCATTTT. It translates to CAWSTSGTVQPQHF.

This clone has only a few counts. The chain is built from TRBV6-2 or TRBV6-3 and TRBJ2-3; 9 positions match TRBD1. V trimming: 5 bases; J trimming: 3 bases; junction bases outside the gene matches: 9. Germline loops: CDR1 MNHEY, CDR2 SVGEGT. CDR3 length: 16 residues. The DNA of the CDR3 is TGTGCCAGCAGTCCCACAGGGGGCGCGGGGACAGATACGCAGTATTTT. Its translation: CASSPTGGAGTDTQYF.

This chain connects TRBV7-9 to TRBJ1-5; 7 positions agree with TRBD1. The CDR3 is 14 amino acids. The germline gives CDR1 SEHNR, CDR2 FQNEAQ (reference sequence). V shed 5 bases and J 3 bases; nucleotides not matched to a gene: 4. This CDR3 reads CASSTGTANQPQHF. The CDR3 DNA reads TGTGCCAGCAGCACCGGGACAGCCAATCAGCCCCAGCATTTT.

This rearrangement joins TRBV5-1 to TRBJ2-3; 7 bases agree with TRBD1. The trim removed 4 bases at V and 1 base at J, leaving 6 bases unmatched. The CDR3 totals 15 residues. Germline CDR1 is SGHRS and CDR2 is YFSETQ. The CDR3 loop reads CASSPRTGRTDTQYF. Written as DNA, the CDR3 is TGCGCCAGCAGCCCCCGGACAGGCCGCACAGATACGCAGTATTTT.

The V call is TRBV10-3, the J call TRBJ2-2; D may correspond to TRBD1 or TRBD2 (5 bases each). This CDR3 has 15 amino acids. From germline, CDR1 is ENHRY and CDR2 SYGVKD. Trimming stripped 6 bases from V and 2 bases from J, with 13 bases between. CDR3 sequence (DNA): TGTGCCATCAGCCCGCAGGGACCTAACACCGGGGAGCTGTTTTTT. This codes for CAISPQGPNTGELFF.

CDR3 sequence: CASSIMGMNTEAFF. In DNA, the CDR3 is TGTGCCAGTAGTATAATGGGAATGAACACTGAAGCTTTCTTT. The chain combines TRBV19 with TRBJ1-1; D call uncertain. Germline V gives CDR1 LNHDA, CDR2 SQIVND (reference sequence). This CDR3 has 14 residues. Trimming removed 2 bases from V and 0 bases from J, with 7 bases in between.

The chain has TRBV2 and TRBJ2-7; 11 nucleotides line up with TRBD2. J gave up 3 bases and V 2 bases, and 0 bases lay outside the gene matches. The CDR3 has 14 amino acids. In germline, CDR1 is SNHLY, CDR2 FYNNEI. CDR3 residues: CASSELAGGYEQYF. DNA for the CDR3: TGTGCCAGCAGTGAACTAGCGGGGGGCTACGAGCAGTACTTC.

The chain couples TRBV7-9 to TRBJ1-3; 7 bases match TRBD1. Germline values: CDR1 SEHNR, CDR2 FQNEAQ (reference sequence). CDR3 length: 15 residues. V shed 0 bases and J 4 bases; nucleotides not matched to a gene: 3. The CDR3 coding sequence is TGTGCCAGCAGCTTAGCGACAGGGTACGGAAACACCATATATTTT. Translating gives CASSLATGYGNTIYF.

The V gene is TRBV5-1, the J gene TRBJ1-4, with 7 nucleotides matching TRBD1. CDR1 and CDR2 (germline): SGHRS, YFSETQ. J lost 6 bases, V lost 4 bases, and 6 bases had no gene match. This CDR3 is built from 14 residues. The CDR3 reads CASSTTGIDEKLFF. Here the CDR3 DNA reads TGCGCCAGCAGCACGACAGGGATCGATGAAAAACTGTTTTTT.

This rearrangement joins TRBV7-6 to TRBJ2-1, with D unresolved. CDR3 length equals 13 residues. Between the trimmed V and J ends, which lost 0 bases and 8 bases, there was a span of 8 bases. CDR1 is SGHVS and CDR2 is FNYEAQ in the germline V gene. CDR3 nucleotide sequence: TGTGCCAGCAGCTTAGCGCGTCAGTATGAGCAGTTCTTC. Protein sequence: CASSLARQYEQFF.

V usage is TRBV18 and J usage is TRBJ1-5; 12 bases line up with TRBD1. The ends lost 3 bases at V and 5 bases at J; junction bases unmatched: 2. Germline V lookup: CDR1 KGHSH, CDR2 LQKENI. The CDR3 sequence is 15 residues long. In DNA form, the CDR3 reads TGTGCCAGCTCACCCGGGACAGGGGGCTATCAGCCCCAGCATTTT. Amino acid sequence: CASSPGTGGYQPQHF.

The V call is TRBV27, the J call TRBJ2-7, with D perhaps matching TRBD1 or TRBD2 (5 bases each). The length of the CDR3 is 15 residues. Trimming took off 3 bases at V and 2 bases at J, with 14 bases between the two ends. The germline gives CDR1 MNHEY, CDR2 SMNVEV (reference sequence). CDR3 residues: CASSFLAGTAYEQYF. Written as DNA, the CDR3 is TGTGCCAGCAGTTTCCTCGCCGGGACGGCCTACGAGCAGTACTTC.

This chain joins TRBV19 and TRBJ2-3; 11 bases match TRBD2. This CDR3 has 18 amino acids. V dropped 6 bases and J dropped 2; count of bases not matched to a gene: 13. In germline, CDR1 is LNHDA, CDR2 SQIVND (reference sequence). CDR3 nucleotides: TGTGCCAGTAGGGGAAAGGAAGGACTAGCGGGTTACACAGATACGCAGTATTTT. Protein: CASRGKEGLAGYTDTQYF.

This rearrangement joins TRBV11-3 to TRBJ1-1; no firm D call. The CDR3 has 12 amino acids. Germline V gene data show CDR1 as SGHNT and CDR2 as YENEEA. V was clipped by 3 bases and J by 11 bases, with 13 bases between them. As DNA, the CDR3 is TGTGCCAGCAGCTTTACAACACTGGGTGCTTTCTTT. It is translated as CASSFTTLGAFF.

The chain joins TRBV4-1 to TRBJ1-1, with a tentative D call TRBD1 (5 bases). This CDR3 region has 16 residues. The germline V gene encodes CDR1 MGHRA and CDR2 YSYEKL. V gave up 0 bases and J gave up 8 bases, with 19 bases separating them. CDR3 residues: CASSQDEFGGASEAFF. The CDR3 DNA follows: TGCGCCAGCAGCCAAGATGAGTTTGGGGGAGCATCAGAAGCTTTCTTT.

The V call is TRBV2, the J call TRBJ2-2; maybe TRBD2 (6 bases). The germline V gene encodes CDR1 SNHLY and CDR2 FYNNEI. The CDR3 is made up of 14 amino acids. The germline V and J ends were trimmed by 10 bases and 8 bases, with 20 bases remaining between them. Here the CDR3 DNA reads TGTGCCAACCGACGGGCGGGACGATCGGGGGAGCTGTTTTTT. The encoded protein is CANRRAGRSGELFF.

This clone appeared once. The rearrangement joins TRBV24-1 to TRBJ2-3; TRBD1 matches at 8 bases. The CDR3 has 15 residues. With 4 bases clipped from V and 4 bases from J, the junction kept 6 bases outside the gene matches. The germline V gene has CDR1 KGHDR and CDR2 SFDVKD. The CDR3 DNA reads TGTGCCACCAGTGAAGCAGGGGGCGCCTCAGATACGCAGTATTTT. It yields the protein CATSEAGGASDTQYF.

This chain joins TRBV5-6 and TRBJ2-5; D is unclear. Trimming cost V 4 bases and J 0 bases, with 7 bases left between them. The CDR3 totals 13 residues. The germline V gene has CDR1 SGHDT and CDR2 YYEEEE. The CDR3 region is CASSTDYQETQYF. CDR3 sequence (DNA): TGTGCCAGCAGCACAGATTACCAAGAGACCCAGTACTTC. Using reference TRBV5-6 and TRBJ2-5 for the parts outside the CDR3, the full variable domain is DAGVTQSPTHLIKTRGQQVTLRCSPKSGHDTVSWYQQALGQGPQFIFQYYEEEERQRGNFPDRFSGHQFPNYSSELNVNALLLGDSALYLCASSTDYQETQYFGPGTRLLVL.

This clone was detected only once. This sequence joins TRBV7-2 and TRBJ1-1, with D possibly being TRBD1 (5 bases). The CDR3 consists of 16 residues. V lost 5 bases to trimming and J lost 0 bases, with 16 bases between them. Germline lookup yields CDR1 SGHTA and CDR2 FQGNSA. In DNA, the CDR3 is TGTGCCAGCAGCCCCCAGGGCTTATTGATGAACACTGAAGCTTTCTTT. Translating gives CASSPQGLLMNTEAFF.

The chain carries TRBV5-1 and TRBJ2-7; D possibly corresponds to TRBD2 (5 bases). The V end was cut by 0 bases, the J end by 6 bases, with 13 bases between. The CDR3 covers 14 residues. CDR1 and CDR2 (germline): SGHRS, YFSETQ. DNA for the CDR3: TGCGCCAGCAGCTTGGAACCGGGAAGGTCCGAGCAGTACGTC. As protein: CASSLEPGRSEQYV.

The chain links TRBV21-1 to TRBJ1-1; the DNA was not compared with TRBD1, the D call given in the table. TRBV21-1 is shown as a pseudogene. The CDR3 totals 15 residues. This CDR3 is CASSVHRTGNTEAFF. DNA for the CDR3: TGTGCCAGCAGCGTCCACAGGACCGGGAACACTGAAGCTTTCTTT.

This clone was found once. Other DNA sequences from this sample encode an identical CDR3 as well. The chain combines TRBV7-2 with TRBJ2-2, with D hard to call. Germline V gene data show CDR1 as SGHTA and CDR2 as FQGNSA. Trimming took off 5 bases at V and 4 bases at J, with 8 bases between the two ends. This CDR3 region has 13 residues. The CDR3 loop is CASSRDFTGELFF. The DNA of the CDR3 is TGTGCCAGCAGCCGTGACTTCACCGGGGAGCTGTTTTTT.

The chain has TRBV7-6 and TRBJ1-1, with D perhaps TRBD1 (5 bases). This CDR3 has 14 amino acids. Germline lookup yields CDR1 SGHVS and CDR2 FNYEAQ. With 3 bases removed from V and 0 bases from J, the gap between germline ends came to 8 bases. In DNA form, the CDR3 reads TGTGCCAGCAGCTTGGGGCTTTTGAACACTGAAGCTTTCTTT. Protein sequence: CASSLGLLNTEAFF.

The V and J genes are TRBV6-1 and TRBJ2-7, with D tentatively TRBD1 (5 bases). The germline V gene has CDR1 MNHNS and CDR2 SASEGT. The CDR3 spans 11 residues. The V end was cut by 0 bases, the J end by 11 bases, with 8 bases between. CDR3 amino acids: CASSEAGAKYF. In DNA form, the CDR3 reads TGTGCCAGCAGTGAAGCAGGGGCTAAGTACTTC.

The V and J genes are TRBV12-3 or TRBV12-4 and TRBJ2-5; D gene uncertain. This CDR3 contains 11 residues. V lost 3 bases to trimming and J lost 5 bases, with 4 bases between them. CDR3 in amino acids: CASSLGETQYF. CDR3 DNA: TGTGCCAGCAGTTTGGGGGAGACCCAGTACTTC.